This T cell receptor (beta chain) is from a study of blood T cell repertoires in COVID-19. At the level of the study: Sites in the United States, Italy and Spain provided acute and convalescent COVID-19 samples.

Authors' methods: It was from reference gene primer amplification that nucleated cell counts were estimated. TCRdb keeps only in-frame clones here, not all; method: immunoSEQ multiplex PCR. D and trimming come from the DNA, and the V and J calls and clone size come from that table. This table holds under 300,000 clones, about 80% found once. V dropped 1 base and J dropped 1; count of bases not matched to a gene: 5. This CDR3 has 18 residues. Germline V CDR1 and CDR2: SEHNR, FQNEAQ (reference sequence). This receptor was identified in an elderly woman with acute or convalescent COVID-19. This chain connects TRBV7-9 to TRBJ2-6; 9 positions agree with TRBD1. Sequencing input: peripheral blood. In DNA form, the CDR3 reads TGTGCCAGCAGCTTAGTAAGGACAGGGGCTTCTGGGGCCAACGTCCTGACTTTC. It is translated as CASSLVRTGASGANVLTF.